The 2 T cell receptor beta chains listed next were all sequenced from one sample in a study of a mutant IDH1 vaccine in newly diagnosed glioma. Time point here: baseline, week 1 (first vaccination visit). Treatment reported: pre-vaccination baseline after standard-of-care therapy. The data were produced by immunoSEQ multiplex PCR, yet TCRdb's version contains in-frame clones alone and is incomplete. The table shows about 34,000 clones, with about four fifths occurring only once. This specimen consisted of peripheral blood mononuclear cells (PBMCs), obtained from a glioma patient treated with radiotherapy, temozolomide or both. The receptors were sampled from a man aged 50-60 years with glioma. Some clones in this sample may be carry-over from other donors' samples.

The chain recombines TRBV6-5 with TRBJ2-3; tentative D call: TRBD1 (6 bases). V shed 6 bases and J shed 0 bases, with 13 bases lying between them. CDR1 and CDR2 (germline): MNHEY, SVGAGI. The CDR3 length is 15 residues. The CDR3 sequence is CASSSGGFSTDTQYF. The CDR3 nucleotides are TGTGCCAGCAGCTCTGGGGGCTTTAGCACAGATACGCAGTATTTT.

The V gene is TRBV7-8, the J gene TRBJ1-2; a weak D match, TRBD1 (6 bases). Trimming stripped 5 bases from V and 6 bases from J, with 16 bases between. The CDR3 has 14 amino acids. Germline loops: CDR1 SGHVS, CDR2 FQNEAQ. The CDR3 protein is CASSVDRTSDGYTF. The CDR3 DNA is TGTGCCAGCAGCGTAGACAGGACTTCGGATGGCTACACCTTC.